The rows below give T cell receptor beta chains drawn from one sample of a study of blood T cells in healthy people across ages. TCRdb re-called the 5' RACE reads through MiXCR, storing one row per CDR3 protein. The sample lists over a million distinct CDR3 sequences; approximately 38% were seen once. The sequenced sample was blood. The receptors stem from a woman between 18 and 29 years old in good health. Each CDR3 is given with its conserved first and last residue. Fields, in order: J gene, V gene, D gene, clone size, CDR3 protein, CDR3 DNA. D genes are given only for firm matches. Not all rows give a size; the values are once, few, many and, for expanded clones, a class.

J gene: TRBJ2-3
V gene: TRBV6-1
D gene: .
clone size: .
CDR3 protein: CASTKSTYADTQYF
CDR3 DNA: TGTGCCAGCACAAAAAGCACGTACGCAGATACGCAGTATTTT

J gene: TRBJ1-6
V gene: TRBV4-1
D gene: .
clone size: .
CDR3 protein: CASSQEVLPLNSPLHF
CDR3 DNA: TGCGCCAGCAGCCAAGAAGTACTCCCTCTAAATTCACCCCTCCACTTT

J gene: TRBJ1-4
V gene: TRBV10-3
D gene: .
clone size: few
CDR3 protein: CAIRDSNEKLFF
CDR3 DNA: TGTGCCATCAGGGACAGTAATGAAAAACTGTTTTTT

J gene: TRBJ2-2
V gene: TRBV4-1
D gene: TRBD1
clone size: .
CDR3 protein: CASSQFGTDNTGELFF
CDR3 DNA: TGCGCCAGCAGCCAATTTGGGACAGACAACACCGGGGAGCTGTTTTTT

J gene: TRBJ2-1
V gene: TRBV15
D gene: .
clone size: few
CDR3 protein: CATGKNNEQFF
CDR3 DNA: TGTGCCACCGGAAAGAACAATGAGCAGTTCTTC

J gene: TRBJ2-5
V gene: TRBV3-1
D gene: TRBD2
clone size: .
CDR3 protein: CASSRHLLGAGVRETQYF
CDR3 DNA: TGTGCCAGCAGCCGCCACCTGTTAGGGGCGGGAGTACGAGAGACCCAGTACTTC

J gene: TRBJ2-5
V gene: TRBV12-3/TRBV12-4
D gene: .
clone size: .
CDR3 protein: CASRDLYQETQYF
CDR3 DNA: TGTGCCAGCAGAGACTTGTACCAAGAGACCCAGTACTTC

J gene: TRBJ2-7
V gene: TRBV12-5
D gene: TRBD1
clone size: .
CDR3 protein: CASGLTGGEQYF
CDR3 DNA: TGTGCTAGTGGTTTGACAGGGGGCGAGCAGTACTTC

J gene: TRBJ2-7
V gene: TRBV20-1
D gene: .
clone size: .
CDR3 protein: CSARVAGIDYEQYF
CDR3 DNA: TGCAGTGCTAGAGTGGCGGGGATTGACTACGAGCAGTACTTC

J gene: TRBJ2-3
V gene: TRBV20-1
D gene: .
clone size: few
CDR3 protein: CSARRAEFSSTDTQYF
CDR3 DNA: TGCAGTGCTAGACGGGCGGAGTTCTCCAGCACAGATACGCAGTATTTT

J gene: TRBJ1-4
V gene: TRBV10-3
D gene: .
clone size: .
CDR3 protein: CAISPAGKKLFF
CDR3 DNA: TGTGCCATCAGCCCAGCAGGGAAAAAACTGTTTTTT

J gene: TRBJ2-1
V gene: TRBV28
D gene: .
clone size: .
CDR3 protein: CASSPGGTASYEQFF
CDR3 DNA: TGTGCCAGCAGTCCTGGGGGGACAGCCTCCTACGAGCAGTTCTTC

J gene: TRBJ1-1
V gene: TRBV6-6
D gene: .
clone size: .
CDR3 protein: CASTASTLGRVEAFF
CDR3 DNA: TGTGCCAGCACGGCTAGTACCTTAGGCAGGGTGGAAGCTTTCTTT

J gene: TRBJ2-7
V gene: TRBV9
D gene: .
clone size: few
CDR3 protein: CASSAADDYEQYF
CDR3 DNA: TGTGCCAGCAGCGCTGCGGATGACTACGAGCAGTACTTC

J gene: TRBJ2-3
V gene: TRBV7-2
D gene: TRBD2
clone size: few
CDR3 protein: CASGLAGGRADTQYF
CDR3 DNA: TGTGCCAGCGGACTAGCGGGGGGGCGCGCAGATACGCAGTATTTT

J gene: TRBJ2-3
V gene: TRBV6-2/TRBV6-3
D gene: .
clone size: .
CDR3 protein: CASYRQPDTQYF
CDR3 DNA: TGTGCCAGCTACCGCCAGCCGGATACGCAGTATTTT

J gene: TRBJ2-5
V gene: TRBV29-1
D gene: TRBD2
clone size: .
CDR3 protein: CSVLGGLAGGPAGGKETQYF
CDR3 DNA: TGCAGCGTCCTGGGAGGACTAGCGGGGGGGCCCGCCGGGGGAAAAGAGACCCAGTACTTC

J gene: TRBJ1-6
V gene: TRBV30
D gene: .
clone size: .
CDR3 protein: CAESLANNSPLHF
CDR3 DNA: TGTGCCGAATCCCTGGCTAATAATTCACCCCTCCACTTT

J gene: TRBJ2-3
V gene: TRBV20-1
D gene: .
clone size: .
CDR3 protein: CSAPGPPVDTQYF
CDR3 DNA: TGCAGTGCTCCGGGACCCCCGGTAGATACGCAGTATTTT

J gene: TRBJ2-1
V gene: TRBV9
D gene: .
clone size: once
CDR3 protein: CASSETKPYNEQFF
CDR3 DNA: TGTGCCAGCAGCGAAACCAAACCCTACAATGAGCAGTTCTTC

J gene: TRBJ2-6
V gene: TRBV14
D gene: .
clone size: few
CDR3 protein: CASSQVLQSLSGANVLTF
CDR3 DNA: TGTGCCAGCAGCCAAGTTCTCCAAAGCCTCTCTGGGGCCAACGTCCTGACTTTC

J gene: TRBJ2-3
V gene: TRBV28
D gene: .
clone size: .
CDR3 protein: CASSSRGAALTDTQYF
CDR3 DNA: TGTGCCAGCAGTTCCCGGGGAGCGGCCCTCACAGATACGCAGTATTTT

J gene: TRBJ2-7
V gene: TRBV11-2
D gene: TRBD1
clone size: .
CDR3 protein: CASSPGTGTYYEQYF
CDR3 DNA: TGTGCCAGCAGCCCCGGGACAGGTACATATTACGAGCAGTACTTC

J gene: TRBJ1-5
V gene: TRBV7-8
D gene: TRBD1
clone size: many
CDR3 protein: CASSSRQGSNQPQHF
CDR3 DNA: TGTGCCAGCAGTTCCCGACAGGGCAGCAATCAGCCCCAGCATTTT

J gene: TRBJ1-5
V gene: TRBV11-2
D gene: .
clone size: .
CDR3 protein: CASSGRGTLNQPQHF
CDR3 DNA: TGTGCCAGCAGCGGCCGGGGAACACTAAATCAGCCCCAGCATTTT

J gene: TRBJ1-2
V gene: TRBV7-9
D gene: .
clone size: .
CDR3 protein: CASSPGVGAGYGYTF
CDR3 DNA: TGTGCCAGCAGCCCAGGGGTGGGAGCGGGCTATGGCTACACCTTC

J gene: TRBJ2-1
V gene: TRBV4-1
D gene: .
clone size: few
CDR3 protein: CASSQDGSGAPQFF
CDR3 DNA: TGCGCCAGCAGCCAAGATGGATCGGGGGCCCCACAGTTCTTC

J gene: TRBJ2-3
V gene: TRBV29-1
D gene: TRBD2
clone size: .
CDR3 protein: CSVDGAGGPTDTQYF
CDR3 DNA: TGCAGCGTTGATGGGGCGGGGGGCCCCACAGATACGCAGTATTTT

J gene: TRBJ2-3
V gene: TRBV7-2
D gene: TRBD2
clone size: few
CDR3 protein: CASSNVGTSPTDTQYF
CDR3 DNA: TGTGCCAGCAGCAATGTGGGGACTAGTCCTACAGATACGCAGTATTTT

J gene: TRBJ2-1
V gene: TRBV5-4
D gene: .
clone size: .
CDR3 protein: CASSLAVGLEQFF
CDR3 DNA: TGTGCCAGCAGCTTGGCCGTCGGTCTTGAGCAGTTCTTC

J gene: TRBJ2-7
V gene: TRBV11-2
D gene: TRBD2
clone size: .
CDR3 protein: CASSLPRREGYEQYF
CDR3 DNA: TGTGCCAGCAGCTTACCCCGGCGGGAGGGATACGAGCAGTACTTC

J gene: TRBJ2-7
V gene: TRBV12-3/TRBV12-4
D gene: .
clone size: many
CDR3 protein: CASSPGVYEQYF
CDR3 DNA: TGTGCCAGCAGTCCGGGGGTGTACGAGCAGTACTTC

J gene: TRBJ2-1
V gene: TRBV10-3
D gene: .
clone size: .
CDR3 protein: CAISKEKIAYNEQFF
CDR3 DNA: TGTGCCATCAGCAAGGAAAAGATCGCTTACAATGAGCAGTTCTTC

J gene: TRBJ2-7
V gene: TRBV12-3/TRBV12-4
D gene: TRBD2
clone size: .
CDR3 protein: CASSSPSGGVPYEQYF
CDR3 DNA: TGTGCCAGCAGCTCACCCAGCGGGGGGGTCCCCTACGAGCAGTACTTC

J gene: TRBJ1-6
V gene: TRBV6-5
D gene: .
clone size: .
CDR3 protein: CASRGASSPLHF
CDR3 DNA: TGTGCCAGCAGGGGTGCAAGTTCACCCCTCCACTTT

J gene: TRBJ1-2
V gene: TRBV3-1
D gene: .
clone size: .
CDR3 protein: CASTNIWGGNGYTF
CDR3 DNA: TGTGCCAGCACTAACATTTGGGGGGGAAATGGCTACACCTTC

J gene: TRBJ2-5
V gene: TRBV6-5
D gene: .
clone size: many
CDR3 protein: CASSRRQELATQYF
CDR3 DNA: TGTGCCAGCAGTCGACGACAGGAACTTGCGACCCAGTACTTC

J gene: TRBJ1-2
V gene: TRBV7-9
D gene: .
clone size: .
CDR3 protein: CASSLAQATSQMGYTF
CDR3 DNA: TGTGCCAGCAGCTTAGCCCAGGCCACATCCCAGATGGGCTACACCTTC

J gene: TRBJ2-5
V gene: TRBV20-1
D gene: .
clone size: .
CDR3 protein: CSAHSTRGETQYF
CDR3 DNA: TGCAGTGCCCACTCGACTAGAGGGGAGACCCAGTACTTC

J gene: TRBJ1-1
V gene: TRBV10-3
D gene: .
clone size: few
CDR3 protein: CAIKVEAANTEAFF
CDR3 DNA: TGTGCCATCAAGGTTGAGGCAGCGAACACTGAAGCTTTCTTT

J gene: TRBJ2-7
V gene: TRBV20-1
D gene: .
clone size: few
CDR3 protein: CSARVRIEQYF
CDR3 DNA: TGCAGTGCTAGAGTACGGATCGAGCAGTACTTC

J gene: TRBJ2-1
V gene: TRBV20-1
D gene: .
clone size: few
CDR3 protein: CSAVEGSFGELEQFF
CDR3 DNA: TGCAGTGCTGTCGAGGGTAGCTTCGGGGAATTAGAGCAGTTCTTC

J gene: TRBJ2-5
V gene: TRBV11-1
D gene: TRBD1
clone size: .
CDR3 protein: CASALPLTDRGRETQYF
CDR3 DNA: TGTGCCAGCGCCCTTCCGCTAACGGACAGGGGGAGAGAGACCCAGTACTTC

J gene: TRBJ2-3
V gene: TRBV4-2
D gene: TRBD2
clone size: .
CDR3 protein: CASSQDVPTSGGGTDTQYF
CDR3 DNA: TGTGCCAGCAGCCAAGATGTCCCAACTAGCGGGGGGGGCACAGATACGCAGTATTTT

J gene: TRBJ1-1
V gene: TRBV5-1
D gene: .
clone size: .
CDR3 protein: CASSFGLDTEAFF
CDR3 DNA: TGCGCCAGCAGCTTTGGCTTGGACACTGAAGCTTTCTTT

J gene: TRBJ2-5
V gene: TRBV29-1
D gene: .
clone size: .
CDR3 protein: CSVDSGTPSGEQYF
CDR3 DNA: TGCAGCGTAGACTCCGGGACTCCGAGCGGTGAGCAGTACTTC

J gene: TRBJ2-1
V gene: TRBV4-1
D gene: TRBD1
clone size: few
CDR3 protein: CASSQGLSRTGLYYNEQFF
CDR3 DNA: TGCGCCAGCAGCCAAGGGCTCTCCCGGACAGGGCTTTACTACAATGAGCAGTTCTTC

J gene: TRBJ2-7
V gene: TRBV7-6
D gene: TRBD2
clone size: .
CDR3 protein: CASSELGDGGRAHYEQYF
CDR3 DNA: TGTGCCAGCAGCGAGTTAGGGGATGGGGGGAGGGCCCACTACGAGCAGTACTTC

J gene: TRBJ2-7
V gene: TRBV14
D gene: .
clone size: .
CDR3 protein: CASSQGSLSYEQYF
CDR3 DNA: TGTGCCAGCAGCCAAGGTTCACTCTCCTACGAGCAGTACTTC

J gene: TRBJ1-4
V gene: TRBV4-1
D gene: .
clone size: .
CDR3 protein: CASSQEDRYNEKLFF
CDR3 DNA: TGCGCCAGCAGCCAAGAGGACAGATATAATGAAAAACTGTTTTTT

J gene: TRBJ2-7
V gene: TRBV25-1
D gene: .
clone size: .
CDR3 protein: CASSGSGTRSSYNEQYF
CDR3 DNA: TGTGCCAGCAGTGGATCCGGGACTCGTAGCTCCTACAATGAGCAGTACTTC

J gene: TRBJ1-2
V gene: TRBV11-2
D gene: TRBD1
clone size: .
CDR3 protein: CASTQGQSYGYTF
CDR3 DNA: TGTGCCAGCACCCAGGGACAGAGCTATGGCTACACCTTC

J gene: TRBJ1-3
V gene: TRBV5-1
D gene: .
clone size: once
CDR3 protein: CASSLAGLGNTIYF
CDR3 DNA: TGCGCCAGCAGCTTGGCGGGTCTCGGAAACACCATATATTTT

J gene: TRBJ2-6
V gene: TRBV2
D gene: .
clone size: few
CDR3 protein: CASSEDYGGSGANVLTF
CDR3 DNA: TGTGCCAGCAGTGAAGACTACGGGGGCTCGGGGGCCAACGTCCTGACTTTC